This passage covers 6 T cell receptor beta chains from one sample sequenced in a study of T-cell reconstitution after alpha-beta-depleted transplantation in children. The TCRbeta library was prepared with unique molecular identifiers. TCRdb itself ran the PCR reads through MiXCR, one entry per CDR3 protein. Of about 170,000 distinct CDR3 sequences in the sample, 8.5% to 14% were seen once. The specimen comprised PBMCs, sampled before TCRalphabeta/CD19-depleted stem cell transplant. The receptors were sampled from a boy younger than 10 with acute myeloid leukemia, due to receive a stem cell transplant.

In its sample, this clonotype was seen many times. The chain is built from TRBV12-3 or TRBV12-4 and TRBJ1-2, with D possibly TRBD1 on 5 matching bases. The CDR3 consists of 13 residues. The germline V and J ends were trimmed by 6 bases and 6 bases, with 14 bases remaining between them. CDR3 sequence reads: CASREQAGHGYTF. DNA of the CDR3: TGTGCCAGCAGAGAACAGGCCGGGCATGGCTACACCTTC.

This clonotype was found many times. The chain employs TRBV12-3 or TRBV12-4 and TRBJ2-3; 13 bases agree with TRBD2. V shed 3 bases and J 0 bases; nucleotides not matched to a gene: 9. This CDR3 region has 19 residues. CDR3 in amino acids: CASSFPTSGGRSSTDTQYF. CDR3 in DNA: TGTGCCAGCAGTTTCCCGACTAGCGGGGGGCGCTCTAGCACAGATACGCAGTATTTT.

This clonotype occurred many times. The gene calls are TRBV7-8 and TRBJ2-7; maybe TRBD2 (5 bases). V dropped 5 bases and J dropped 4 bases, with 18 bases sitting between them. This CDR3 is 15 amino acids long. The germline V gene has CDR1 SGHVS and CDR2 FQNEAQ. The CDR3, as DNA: TGTGCCAGCAGCGACACCGCGGGCCATTTATACGAGCAGTACTTC. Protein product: CASSDTAGHLYEQYF.

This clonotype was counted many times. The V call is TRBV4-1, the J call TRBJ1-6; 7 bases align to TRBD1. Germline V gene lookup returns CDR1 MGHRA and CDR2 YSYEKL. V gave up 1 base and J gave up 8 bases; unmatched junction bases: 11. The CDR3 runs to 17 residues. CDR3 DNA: TGCGCCAGCAGCCAAGTGTTTCTAAGCCAGGGGGATTCACCCCTCCACTTT. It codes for CASSQVFLSQGDSPLHF.

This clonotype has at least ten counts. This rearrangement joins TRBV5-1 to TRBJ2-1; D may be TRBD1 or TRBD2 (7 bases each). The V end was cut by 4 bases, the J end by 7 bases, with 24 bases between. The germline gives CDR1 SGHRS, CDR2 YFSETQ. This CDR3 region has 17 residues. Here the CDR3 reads CASSAEYQGGRGNEQFF. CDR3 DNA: TGCGCCAGCAGCGCGGAATATCAGGGGGGGCGCGGTAATGAGCAGTTCTTC.

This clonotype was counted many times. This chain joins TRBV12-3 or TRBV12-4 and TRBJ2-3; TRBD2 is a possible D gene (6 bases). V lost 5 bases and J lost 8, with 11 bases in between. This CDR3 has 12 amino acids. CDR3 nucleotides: TGTGCCAGCAGTCTCCGGGAGAGTACGCAGTATTTT. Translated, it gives CASSLRESTQYF.